This T cell receptor (beta chain) was captured by sequencing in a study of sequential checkpoint blockade in melanoma. Germline-derived CDR1 and CDR2 are SEHNR and FQNEAQ (reference sequence). This CDR3 spans 16 amino acids. Trimming shortened V by 5 bases and J by 2 bases, and 18 bases separated the two germline ends. This sample's treatment: randomized to nivolumab then ipilimumab (arm A) or the reverse (arm B). None of the patients previously received DNA-damaging chemotherapy. Here immunoSEQ multiplex PCR was the method, and the copy in TCRdb shows in-frame clones only, minus some. The top ten hold approximately 30% of the sample, which has some 11,000 clones, around 69% seen once.

The sample was CD8+ T cells sorted from blood (inferred from file names), taken from a patient given nivolumab and ipilimumab in sequence. The receptor was derived from a human donor with melanoma. V usage is TRBV7-9 and J usage is TRBJ2-5, with TRBD1 as a possible D gene (6 bases). CDR3 coding DNA: TGTGCCAGCAGCGATCCGGGACATCGGGGACAAGAGACCCAGTACTTC. Amino acids: CASSDPGHRGQETQYF.